The next 29 T cell receptor beta chains were all read from a single sample in a study of blood T cell repertoires in COVID-19. Clones were sequenced by immunoSEQ multiplex PCR, and TCRdb holds only the in-frame ones, with some missing. This sample yields 280,000 or so clones, of which approximately 85% are seen a single time; roughly 9.1% belongs to the top ten. Sequenced material: peripheral blood. The receptor source for this set is a young man with active or convalescent COVID-19.

This sequence joins TRBV23-1 and TRBJ2-3, with D possibly TRBD2 on 6 matching bases. TRBV23-1 is marked as an open reading frame, function uncertain. There are 12 residues in the CDR3. With 3 bases removed from V and 6 bases from J, the gap between germline ends came to 7 bases. The CDR3 reads CASSHGGDTQYF. As DNA, the CDR3 is TGCGCCAGCAGTCACGGGGGTGATACGCAGTATTTT.

The chain recombines TRBV7-6 with TRBJ2-5; TRBD2 matches at 7 bases. The CDR3 totals 17 residues. The junction had 15 bases not matched to a gene; V was cut back by 4 bases and J by 4 bases. CDR1 and CDR2 (germline): SGHVS, FNYEAQ. The CDR3 DNA follows: TGTGCCAGCAGCTCGGCTCCGTGGCGGGAGCTAAGAGAGACCCAGTACTTC. This encodes CASSSAPWRELRETQYF.

The rearrangement uses TRBV6-2 or TRBV6-3 and TRBJ2-1; D perhaps matches TRBD1 (6 bases). In germline, CDR1 is MNHEY, CDR2 SVGEGT. The CDR3 runs 18 residues. Trimming took off 0 bases at V and 5 bases at J, with 20 bases between the two ends. The CDR3 DNA reads as TGTGCCAGCAGTTACTCGATTCATTCAACAGGGCCGAACAATGAGCAGTTCTTC. Translation: CASSYSIHSTGPNNEQFF.

V usage is TRBV19 and J usage is TRBJ1-6; D perhaps matches TRBD1 (6 bases). Germline V gene data show CDR1 as LNHDA and CDR2 as SQIVND (reference sequence). Trimming removed 8 bases from V and 6 bases from J, with 26 bases in between. The CDR3 length is 18 residues. The CDR3 loop reads CASGPTGLLLSGNSPLHF. The CDR3 region has the DNA TGTGCCAGTGGACCGACAGGTCTTCTCCTCTCCGGTAATTCACCCCTCCACTTT. Supplemented by reference TRBV19 and TRBJ1-6, the full variable domain reads DGGITQSPKYLFRKEGQNVTLSCEQNLNHDAMYWYRQDPGQGLRLIYYSQIVNDFQKGDIAEGYSVSREKKESFPLTVTSAQKNPTAFYLCASGPTGLLLSGNSPLHFGNGTRLTVT.

The chain combines TRBV15 with TRBJ1-5, with D possibly matching TRBD1 (5 bases). The germline CDR1 and CDR2 sequences are LNHNV and YYDKDF (reference sequence). This CDR3 is 15 amino acids long. Deletions cut 6 bases from V and 2 bases from J, with 14 bases between. The CDR3 region is CATSTGRGGNQPQHF. The CDR3, as DNA: TGTGCCACCAGTACGGGGAGGGGTGGCAATCAGCCCCAGCATTTT.

The chain recombines TRBV6-5 with TRBJ1-1; weak D call: TRBD1 (5 bases). This CDR3 contains 13 residues. V was clipped by 10 bases and J by 4 bases, with 16 bases between them. Germline V gene lookup returns CDR1 MNHEY and CDR2 SVGAGI. Here the CDR3 reads CATNKGAVTEAFF. The CDR3 DNA sequence: TGTGCCACCAACAAAGGGGCGGTCACTGAAGCTTTCTTT.

The rearrangement uses TRBV11-2 and TRBJ2-1; 11 bases map to TRBD2. The CDR3 length is 15 residues. Germline assignment: CDR1 SGHAT and CDR2 FQNNGV. Trimming at V came to 5 bases and at J to 5 bases, leaving 5 bases not matched to a gene. The CDR3 DNA sequence: TGTGCCAGCAGCATGCTAGCGGGGGGCCACAATGAGCAGTTCTTC. It encodes CASSMLAGGHNEQFF.

This rearrangement joins TRBV12-5 to TRBJ2-1; 11 nucleotides line up with TRBD2. Germline V gene data show CDR1 as LGHNT and CDR2 as FRNRAP. The CDR3 extends over 17 amino acids. Unmatched junction bases numbered 5, after V lost 0 bases and J lost 4 bases. This CDR3 reads CASGLVLRLAGYNEQFF. CDR3 nucleotide sequence: TGTGCTAGTGGTTTGGTTCTTCGACTAGCGGGATACAATGAGCAGTTCTTC.

This chain connects TRBV11-2 to TRBJ2-7; D remains ambiguous. The CDR3 runs 15 residues. The germline V and J ends were trimmed by 2 bases and 1 base, with 12 bases remaining between them. The germline V gene has CDR1 SGHAT and CDR2 FQNNGV. This chain's CDR3 is CASSLSSAESYEQYF. The CDR3 DNA sequence: TGTGCCAGCAGCTTAAGTTCGGCGGAGTCCTACGAGCAGTACTTC.

The genes are TRBV5-1 and TRBJ2-3; TRBD2 matches at 8 bases. The V segment lost 4 bases and the J segment 2 bases; nucleotides outside the gene matches: 12. This CDR3 contains 17 residues. The germline CDR1 and CDR2 sequences are SGHRS and YFSETQ. CDR3 sequence reads: CASSRLATGGNTDTQYF. In nucleotides, the CDR3 is TGCGCCAGCAGCCGACTTGCGACGGGGGGGAACACAGATACGCAGTATTTT.

This rearrangement joins TRBV5-1 to TRBJ2-7; 9 bases are shared with TRBD2. The germline V gene has CDR1 SGHRS and CDR2 YFSETQ. Losses at the gene ends were 4 bases for V and 1 base for J; bases not matched to a gene: 9. This CDR3 spans 16 amino acids. CDR3 coding DNA: TGCGCCAGCAGCCAAGTAGGACTAGCGTTTTCCTACGAGCAGTACTTC. This sequence encodes CASSQVGLAFSYEQYF.

J is TRBJ1-5 and V is TRBV9, with 8 bases matching TRBD1. This CDR3 is built from 16 residues. Looked up from germline, CDR1 is SGDLS and CDR2 is YYNGEE. V gave up 6 bases and J gave up 4 bases; unmatched junction bases: 12. CDR3 amino acids: CASTNTGTGVNQPQHF. CDR3 nucleotides: TGTGCCAGCACCAATACCGGGACAGGAGTTAATCAGCCCCAGCATTTT.

The chain has TRBV6-1 and TRBJ1-2; 7 nucleotides agree with TRBD1. V trimming: 3 bases; J trimming: 0 bases; junction bases outside the gene matches: 7. Germline-derived CDR1 and CDR2 are MNHNS and SASEGT. CDR3 length equals 16 residues. CDR3 sequence reads: CASSDPHRGANYGYTF. In DNA, the CDR3 is TGTGCCAGCAGTGACCCCCACAGGGGAGCTAACTATGGCTACACCTTC.

This sequence joins TRBV6-5 and TRBJ1-1; D perhaps matches TRBD1 (5 bases). The V gene's germline CDR1 is MNHEY and CDR2 SVGAGI. Trimming removed 6 bases from V and 0 bases from J, with 11 bases in between. The CDR3 totals 14 residues. The CDR3 spells CASREGILNTEAFF. In DNA, the CDR3 is TGTGCCAGCAGGGAGGGGATTCTGAACACTGAAGCTTTCTTT.

The genes are TRBV6-5 and TRBJ1-6; 9 bases agree with TRBD1. Germline values: CDR1 MNHEY, CDR2 SVGAGI. This CDR3 is 14 amino acids long. With 7 bases clipped from V and 9 bases from J, the junction kept 7 bases outside the gene matches. CDR3 residues: CASNLGQGSSPLHF. CDR3 nucleotides: TGTGCCAGCAACCTAGGACAGGGGAGTTCACCCCTCCACTTT.

This chain connects TRBV15 to TRBJ2-7, with D perhaps TRBD1 (5 bases). V was pared by 1 base and J by 9 bases, with 19 bases between. Germline values: CDR1 LNHNV, CDR2 YYDKDF (reference sequence). The CDR3 runs 15 residues. The CDR3 region has the DNA TGTGCCACCAGCAGAGTGGGCCAGGGCCTACGAGGGCAGTACTTC. It is translated as CATSRVGQGLRGQYF.

The chain employs TRBV6-4 and TRBJ1-1, with a tentative D call TRBD1 (5 bases). The CDR3 covers 13 residues. Germline assignment: CDR1 MRHNA and CDR2 SNTAGT. Trimming left V 5 bases short and J 5 bases short, with 12 bases between. The chain's CDR3 is CASSNGGLTEAFF. DNA for the CDR3: TGTGCCAGCAGTAACGGGGGATTAACTGAAGCTTTCTTT.

DNA of the CDR3: TGTGCCAGTCAACAGGGCCCCCACGAGCAGTACTTC. This sequence encodes CASQQGPHEQYF. The genes are TRBV7-9 and TRBJ2-7; D perhaps matches TRBD1 (6 bases). The V end lost 9 bases, the J end lost 5 bases, and 14 bases lay between the germline ends. This CDR3 contains 12 residues. In germline, CDR1 is SEHNR, CDR2 FQNEAQ (reference sequence).

V gene TRBV19 combines with J gene TRBJ2-1; TRBD2 matches 8 bases. Germline assignment: CDR1 LNHDA and CDR2 SQIVND (reference sequence). J gave up 0 bases and V 1 base, and 5 bases lay outside the gene matches. CDR3 length: 17 amino acids. The CDR3 loop reads CASSIVRGGPSYNEQFF. DNA of the CDR3: TGTGCCAGTAGTATAGTTCGGGGGGGCCCCTCCTACAATGAGCAGTTCTTC.

The rearrangement links TRBV3-1 (or the pseudogene TRBV3-2) to TRBJ2-5; 11 bases match TRBD2. The junction had 5 bases not matched to a gene; V was cut back by 4 bases and J by 1 base. Germline CDR1 reads LGHDT; CDR2 reads YNNKEL (reference sequence). The CDR3 runs to 16 residues. The CDR3 spells CASSPRLAGSQETQYF. The CDR3 DNA reads TGTGCCAGCAGCCCTCGACTAGCGGGGAGCCAAGAGACCCAGTACTTC.

In this sample, this clone turned up once. This chain links TRBV10-3 with TRBJ2-3, with 7 bases identical to TRBD1. CDR3 length equals 16 residues. Per the germline V gene, CDR1 is ENHRY and CDR2 is SYGVKD. With 3 bases clipped from V and 3 bases from J, the junction kept 9 bases outside the gene matches. CDR3 in amino acids: CAISDQQGMRTDTQYF. The CDR3 nucleotides are TGTGCCATCAGTGACCAACAGGGGATGAGGACAGATACGCAGTATTTT.

The chain links TRBV7-3 to TRBJ2-3; TRBD2 matches 13 bases. V lost 5 bases to trimming and J lost 4 bases; unmatched junction nucleotides: 6. Germline V gene lookup returns CDR1 SGHTA and CDR2 FQGTGA. The CDR3 runs to 16 residues. CDR3 DNA sequence: TGTGCCAGCAGCCATGGGACTAGCGGGATGTCAGATACGCAGTATTTT. This translates into CASSHGTSGMSDTQYF.

The chain links TRBV5-4 to TRBJ2-7; D is perhaps TRBD1 (5 bases). From germline, CDR1 is SGHNT and CDR2 YYREEE (reference sequence). CDR3 size: 14 residues. Trimming left V 0 bases short and J 2 bases short, with 9 bases between. The CDR3 sequence is CASSLGGGPYEQYF. In DNA form, the CDR3 reads TGTGCCAGCAGCTTGGGGGGCGGCCCCTACGAGCAGTACTTC.

The CDR3 protein is CASSQDRGTDTNEKLFF. For the CDR3, the DNA is TGTGCCAGCAGCCAAGATCGGGGGACAGATACTAATGAAAAACTGTTTTTT. The chain joins TRBV14 to TRBJ1-4, with 7 bases fitting TRBD1. Germline lookup yields CDR1 SGHDN and CDR2 FVKESK. The length of the CDR3 is 17 residues. Trimming took 0 bases from V and 2 from J; bases not matched to a gene: 6.

The V call is TRBV19, the J call TRBJ2-2, with a possible D match to TRBD1 (5 bases). Per the germline V gene, CDR1 is LNHDA and CDR2 is SQIVND (reference sequence). Trimming took 8 bases from V and 3 from J, leaving 10 bases between them. The CDR3 length is 13 residues. CDR3 region: CASGATDTGELFF. In DNA form, the CDR3 reads TGTGCCAGTGGGGCGACGGACACCGGGGAGCTGTTTTTT.

The J gene is TRBJ1-5, the V gene TRBV12-5; D is unclear. Per germline, CDR1 LGHNT and CDR2 FRNRAP. CDR3 length: 14 amino acids. The V gene lost 5 bases and the J gene lost 4 bases, with 12 bases spanning the gap. CDR3 in amino acids: CASGPASANQPQHF. In DNA form, the CDR3 reads TGTGCTAGTGGTCCCGCCAGTGCAAATCAGCCCCAGCATTTT.

V gene TRBV25-1 combines with J gene TRBJ1-4; 8 nucleotides align to TRBD1. J gave up 7 bases and V 3 bases, and 7 bases lay outside the gene matches. This CDR3 is built from 15 residues. Per germline, CDR1 MGHDK and CDR2 SYGVNS. CDR3 coding DNA: TGTGCCAGCAGTGAGTACAGGGGGAATACTGAAAAACTGTTTTTT. Translating it yields CASSEYRGNTEKLFF.

The V gene is TRBV5-1, the J gene TRBJ1-1, with 7 bases aligning to TRBD1. J was trimmed by 5 bases and V by 0 bases; bases with no gene match: 4. This CDR3 is 14 amino acids long. The germline CDR1 and CDR2 sequences are SGHRS and YFSETQ. In nucleotides, the CDR3 is TGCGCCAGCAGCTTGGGGGCAGGGGGGACTGAAGCTTTCTTT. Its translation: CASSLGAGGTEAFF.

The V gene is TRBV6-6, the J gene TRBJ2-5; D remains ambiguous. The germline gives CDR1 MNHNY, CDR2 SVGAGI (reference sequence). This CDR3 has 11 amino acids. V lost 5 bases and J 3 bases, leaving 4 bases between the germline ends. The CDR3 sequence: CASSPEETQYF. The CDR3 coding sequence is TGTGCCAGCAGTCCAGAAGAGACCCAGTACTTC.